Following are 15 T cell receptor beta chains from one sample sequenced in a study of CD8 T cells in Susac syndrome. Random-hexamer reverse transcription was applied to about 0.45 to 1 ug RNA. From the immunoSEQ multiplex PCR reads, TCRdb called clonotypes with MiXCR, one entry per CDR3 protein. The sample lists 110,000 to 150,000 distinct CDR3 sequences, nearly 97% occurring once. The sequenced material came from CD4+ T cells from PBMCs. Receptors were obtained from a human donor with Susac syndrome.

This chain connects TRBV20-1 to TRBJ2-5; D unresolved. The CDR3 extends over 12 amino acids. V lost 3 bases and J 2 bases, leaving 7 bases between the germline ends. CDR1 and CDR2 from the germline V gene are DFQATT and SNEGSKA (reference sequence). CDR3 sequence: CSARKPQETQYF. In nucleotides, the CDR3 is TGCAGTGCTAGGAAGCCTCAAGAGACCCAGTACTTC.

This clonotype was found a few times. An end of the junction does not agree with germline; a read error may underlie this. The chain carries TRBV6-6 and TRBJ1-5; D unclear. The CDR3 consists of 13 residues. From germline, CDR1 is MNHNY and CDR2 SVGAGI (reference sequence). CDR3 in DNA: TGTGCCAGTAGTTACGGTAGCAATCAGCCCCAGCATTTT. This codes for CASSYGSNQPQHF.

The chain is built from TRBV7-2 and TRBJ2-1; D is perhaps TRBD1 (6 bases). The CDR3 is made up of 14 amino acids. V gave up 6 bases and J gave up 0 bases, with 9 bases separating them. In germline, CDR1 is SGHTA, CDR2 FQGNSA. The CDR3 is CASRGQSSYNEQFF. The CDR3 coding sequence is TGTGCCAGCAGAGGACAGAGCTCCTACAATGAGCAGTTCTTC.

V gene TRBV19 combines with J gene TRBJ1-2; D may be TRBD1 (5 bases). Germline CDR1 and CDR2: LNHDA and SQIVND (reference sequence). The CDR3 sequence is 12 residues long. Trimming took 4 bases from V and 8 from J, leaving 11 bases between them. The CDR3 sequence: CASSTQGGGYTF. The CDR3 bases are TGTGCCAGTAGTACCCAGGGCGGAGGCTACACCTTC.

The chain joins TRBV12-3 or TRBV12-4 to TRBJ2-1; D remains unclear. This CDR3 is 14 amino acids long. Trimming removed 4 bases from V and 4 bases from J, with 11 bases in between. The CDR3 DNA is TGTGCCAGCAGTTCAGAGGTAGGGTACAATGAGCAGTTCTTC. Protein: CASSSEVGYNEQFF.

The gene calls are TRBV15 and TRBJ2-1; 14 positions agree with TRBD2. V shed 1 base, J shed 7 bases, and the junction held 3 bases outside the gene matches. CDR3 length: 16 amino acids. Germline loops: CDR1 LNHNV, CDR2 YYDKDF (reference sequence). CDR3 DNA sequence: TGTGCCACCAGCAGAGTACGGACTAGCGGGAGGAATGAGCAGTTCTTC. Translation: CATSRVRTSGRNEQFF. The whole variable domain, remainder taken from reference TRBV15 and TRBJ2-1, is DAMVIQNPRYQVTQFGKPVTLSCSQTLNHNVMYWYQQKSSQAPKLLFHYYDKDFNNEADTPDNFQSRRPNTSFCFLDIRSPGLGDTAMYLCATSRVRTSGRNEQFFGPGTRLTVL.

This chain joins TRBV9 and TRBJ2-7; unclear D gene. From germline, CDR1 is SGDLS and CDR2 YYNGEE. The CDR3 spans 14 residues. With 4 bases removed from V and 1 base from J, the gap between germline ends came to 12 bases. CDR3 nucleotides: TGTGCCAGCAGCCCTGAGACCGTATCCTACGAGCAGTACTTC. This gives the protein CASSPETVSYEQYF. Based on the CDR3 plus reference TRBV9 and TRBJ2-7, the full variable domain is DSGVTQTPKHLITATGQRVTLRCSPRSGDLSVYWYQQSLDQGLQFLIQYYNGEERAKGNILERFSAQQFPDLHSELNLSSLELGDSALYFCASSPETVSYEQYFGPGTRLTVT.

In DNA, the CDR3 is TGCAGTAAGCGGGGGGGCTCAGATACGCAGTATTTT. This encodes CSKRGGSDTQYF. The chain carries TRBV20-1 and TRBJ2-3; 10 nucleotides line up with TRBD2. The CDR3 consists of 12 residues. V lost 8 bases and J lost 4; bases outside the gene matches: 3. Germline values: CDR1 DFQATT, CDR2 SNEGSKA (reference sequence).

The chain uses TRBV18 and TRBJ2-2, with TRBD1 identical over 7 bases. The germline V gene has CDR1 KGHSH and CDR2 LQKENI. This CDR3 spans 15 amino acids. Trimming at V came to 3 bases and at J to 4 bases, leaving 5 bases not matched to a gene. The CDR3: CASSPRQGFTGELFF. In DNA form, the CDR3 reads TGTGCCAGCTCACCTCGACAGGGATTCACCGGGGAGCTGTTTTTT.

The chain uses TRBV28 and TRBJ1-2; TRBD1 matches 10 bases. V lost 4 bases, J lost 7 bases, and 6 bases stayed unmatched. This CDR3 comprises 14 residues. Germline V gives CDR1 MDHEN, CDR2 SYDVKM. The CDR3 DNA reads TGTGCCAGCAGTTCGACCAGGACAGGGGGTGGCTACACCTTC. Its translation is CASSSTRTGGGYTF.

The chain's CDR3 is CASSLGGQLRETQYF. Written as DNA, the CDR3 is TGTGCCAGCAGCTTGGGGGGGCAACTCCGAGAGACCCAGTACTTC. J is TRBJ2-5 and V is TRBV3-1; D might be TRBD2 (7 bases). CDR3 length equals 15 residues. Germline V lookup: CDR1 LGHDT, CDR2 YNNKEL (reference sequence). V was cut by 5 bases and J by 4 bases, with 17 bases left in between.

V usage is TRBV20-1 and J usage is TRBJ2-1; D ambiguous. Germline V gene lookup returns CDR1 DFQATT and CDR2 SNEGSKA (reference sequence). With 6 bases removed from V and 6 bases from J, the gap between germline ends came to 12 bases. The CDR3 totals 12 residues. CDR3 in DNA: TGCAGTGCCCCTGGCTACCTCAATGAGCAGTTCTTC. It translates to CSAPGYLNEQFF.

V and J are TRBV24-1 and TRBJ2-1; the match to TRBD2 covers 9 bases. V lost 7 bases to trimming and J lost 2 bases; unmatched junction nucleotides: 5. The CDR3 extends over 15 amino acids. From germline, CDR1 is KGHDR and CDR2 SFDVKD. The chain's CDR3 is CATSPGLAAYNEQFF. The CDR3 nucleotides read TGTGCCACCAGCCCGGGACTAGCTGCCTACAATGAGCAGTTCTTC.

Here the CDR3 reads CASLGSSYEQYF. The CDR3 DNA reads TGTGCCAGCTTGGGGAGCTCCTACGAGCAGTACTTC. This chain uses TRBV6-1 with TRBJ2-7, with D possibly TRBD2 on 5 matching bases. CDR1 and CDR2 (germline): MNHNS, SASEGT. V gave up 8 bases and J gave up 0 bases, with 8 bases separating them. The CDR3 consists of 12 residues.

The chain joins TRBV29-1 to TRBJ1-2, with TRBD1 identical over 8 bases. V trimming: 5 bases; J trimming: 6 bases; junction bases outside the gene matches: 8. CDR1 is SQVTM, CDR2 ANQGSEA, per germline. The CDR3 has 13 amino acids. CDR3 amino acids: CSVRTGSTNGYTF. DNA of the CDR3: TGCAGCGTTCGGACAGGGTCAACAAATGGCTACACCTTC.